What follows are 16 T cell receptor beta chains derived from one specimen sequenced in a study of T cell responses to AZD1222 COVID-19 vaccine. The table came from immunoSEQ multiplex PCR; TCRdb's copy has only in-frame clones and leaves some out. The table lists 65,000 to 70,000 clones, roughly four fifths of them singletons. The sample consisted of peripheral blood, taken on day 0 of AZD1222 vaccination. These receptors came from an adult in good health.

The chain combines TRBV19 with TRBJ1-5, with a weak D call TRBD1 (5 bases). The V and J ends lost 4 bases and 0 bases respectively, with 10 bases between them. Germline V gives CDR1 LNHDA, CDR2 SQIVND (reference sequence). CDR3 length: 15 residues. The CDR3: CASSSAGLSNQPQHF. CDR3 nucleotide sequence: TGTGCCAGTAGTAGCGCAGGGCTTAGCAATCAGCCCCAGCATTTT.

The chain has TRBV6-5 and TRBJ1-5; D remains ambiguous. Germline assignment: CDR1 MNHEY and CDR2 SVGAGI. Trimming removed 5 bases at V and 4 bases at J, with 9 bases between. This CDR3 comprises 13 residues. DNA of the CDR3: TGTGCCAGCAGTCAGGAACCGAATCAGCCCCAGCATTTT. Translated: CASSQEPNQPQHF.

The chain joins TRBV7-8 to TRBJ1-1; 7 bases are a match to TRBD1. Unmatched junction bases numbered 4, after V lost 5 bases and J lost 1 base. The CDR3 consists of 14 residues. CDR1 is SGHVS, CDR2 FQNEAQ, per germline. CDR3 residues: CASSLGTANTEAFF. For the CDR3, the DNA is TGTGCCAGCAGCCTCGGGACAGCGAACACTGAAGCTTTCTTT.

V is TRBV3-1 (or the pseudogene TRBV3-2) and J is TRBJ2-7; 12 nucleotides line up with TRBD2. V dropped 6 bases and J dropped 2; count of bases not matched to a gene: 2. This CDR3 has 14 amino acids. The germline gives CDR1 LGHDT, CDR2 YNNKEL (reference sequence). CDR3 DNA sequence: TGTGCCAGCAGGGCTAGCGGGGGGGCCTACGAGCAGTACTTC. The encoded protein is CASRASGGAYEQYF.

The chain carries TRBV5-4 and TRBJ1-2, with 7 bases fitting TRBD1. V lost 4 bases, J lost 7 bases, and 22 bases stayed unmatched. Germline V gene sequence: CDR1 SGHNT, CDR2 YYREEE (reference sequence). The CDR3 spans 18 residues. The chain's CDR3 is CASSARQGGNSITSGYTF. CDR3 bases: TGTGCCAGCAGCGCGCGACAGGGTGGGAACTCGATAACTTCTGGCTACACCTTC.

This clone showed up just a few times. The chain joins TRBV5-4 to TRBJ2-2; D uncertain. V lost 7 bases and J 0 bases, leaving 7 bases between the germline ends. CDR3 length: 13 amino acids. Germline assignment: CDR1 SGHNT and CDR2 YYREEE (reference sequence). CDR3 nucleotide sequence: TGTGCCAGCCACTTGGCGAACACCGGGGAGCTGTTTTTT. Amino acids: CASHLANTGELFF.

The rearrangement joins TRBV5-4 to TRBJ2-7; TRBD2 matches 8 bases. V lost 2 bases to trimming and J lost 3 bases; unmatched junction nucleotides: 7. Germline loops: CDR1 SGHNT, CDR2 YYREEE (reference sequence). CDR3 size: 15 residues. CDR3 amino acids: CASSFPGTRGYEQYF. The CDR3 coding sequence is TGTGCCAGCAGCTTTCCCGGGACTAGAGGCTACGAGCAGTACTTC.

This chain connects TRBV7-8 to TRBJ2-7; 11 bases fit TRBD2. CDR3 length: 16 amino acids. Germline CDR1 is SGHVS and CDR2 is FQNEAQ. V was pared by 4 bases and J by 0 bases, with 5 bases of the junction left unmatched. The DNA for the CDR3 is TGTGCCAGCAGCTCCCCTACTAGCGGGGGCTCCTACGAGCAGTACTTC. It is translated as CASSSPTSGGSYEQYF.

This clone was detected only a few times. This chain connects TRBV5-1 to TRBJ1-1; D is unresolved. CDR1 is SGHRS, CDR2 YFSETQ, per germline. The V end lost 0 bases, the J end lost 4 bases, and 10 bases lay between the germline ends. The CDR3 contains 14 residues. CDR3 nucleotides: TGCGCCAGCAGCTTGGATGGGATGGGCACTGAAGCTTTCTTT. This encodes CASSLDGMGTEAFF.

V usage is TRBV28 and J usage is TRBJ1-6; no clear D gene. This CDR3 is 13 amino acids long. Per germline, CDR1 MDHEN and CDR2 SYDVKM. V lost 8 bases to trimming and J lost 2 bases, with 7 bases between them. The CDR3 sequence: CASDRTYNSPLHF. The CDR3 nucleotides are TGTGCCAGCGATAGGACCTATAATTCACCCCTCCACTTT.

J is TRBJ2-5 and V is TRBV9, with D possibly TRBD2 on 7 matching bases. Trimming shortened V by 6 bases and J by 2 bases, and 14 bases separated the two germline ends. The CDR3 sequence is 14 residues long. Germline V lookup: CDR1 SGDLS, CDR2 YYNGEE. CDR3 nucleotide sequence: TGTGCCAGCACCCTGGGAGGGGGACAAGAGACCCAGTACTTC. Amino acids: CASTLGGGQETQYF.

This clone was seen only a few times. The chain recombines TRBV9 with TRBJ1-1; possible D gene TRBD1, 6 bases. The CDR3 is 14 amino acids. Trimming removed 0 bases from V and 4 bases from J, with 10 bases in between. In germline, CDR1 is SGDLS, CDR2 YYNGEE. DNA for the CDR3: TGTGCCAGCAGCGTAGGAGGGGGAGTCACTGAAGCTTTCTTT. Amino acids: CASSVGGGVTEAFF.

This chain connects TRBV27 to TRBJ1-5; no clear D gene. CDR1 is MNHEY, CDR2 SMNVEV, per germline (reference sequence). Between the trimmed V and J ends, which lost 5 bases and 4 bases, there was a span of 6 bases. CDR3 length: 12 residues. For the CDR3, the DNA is TGTGCCAGCAGTGGGAATAATCAGCCCCAGCATTTT. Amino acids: CASSGNNQPQHF.

Here the CDR3 DNA reads TGCGCCAGCAGCCAAGCCGGGGACCTGAGGGAGCAGTACTTC. Its protein is CASSQAGDLREQYF. This sequence joins TRBV5-1 and TRBJ2-7; D tentatively fits TRBD1 or TRBD2 (5 bases each). The CDR3 extends over 14 amino acids. V was pared by 4 bases and J by 7 bases, with 18 bases between. The germline V gene encodes CDR1 SGHRS and CDR2 YFSETQ.

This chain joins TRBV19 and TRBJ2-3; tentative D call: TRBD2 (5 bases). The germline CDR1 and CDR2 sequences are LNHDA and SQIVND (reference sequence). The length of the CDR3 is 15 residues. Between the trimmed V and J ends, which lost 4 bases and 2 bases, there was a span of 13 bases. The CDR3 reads CASSKARGNTDTQYF. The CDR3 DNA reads TGTGCCAGTAGTAAGGCTCGAGGGAACACAGATACGCAGTATTTT.

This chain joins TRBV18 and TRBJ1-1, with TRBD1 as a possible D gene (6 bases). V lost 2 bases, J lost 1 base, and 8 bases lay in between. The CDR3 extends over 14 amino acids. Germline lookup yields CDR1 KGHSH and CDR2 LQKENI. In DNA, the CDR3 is TGTGCCAGCTCACCAGGGGGGCCGAACACTGAAGCTTTCTTT. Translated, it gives CASSPGGPNTEAFF.